These 26 T cell receptor beta chains share one sample of origin, sequenced in a study of CD8 T cells in ankylosing spondylitis (TCRdb year 2017). Library construction relied on 5' RACE. The instrument was an Illumina HiSeq 2500. In TCRdb, the public reads were trimmed at Q25 with fastp and aligned with MiXCR, with productive beta chains retained. One record per CDR3 amino acid sequence lists the most common genes and DNA. The sample records about 150,000 distinct CDR3 sequences, around a third of which are singletons. The ten largest account for 6% of the sample. The material sequenced was synovial fluid, either unsorted or a sorted T cell fraction (not recorded which). Receptors were obtained from a male donor with ankylosing spondylitis.

This clonotype was seen at least ten times. The gene calls are TRBV20-1 and TRBJ2-1, with D uncertain. The V end lost 3 bases, the J end lost 5 bases, and 11 bases lay between the germline ends. There are 13 residues in the CDR3. Germline V gene lookup returns CDR1 DFQATT and CDR2 SNEGSKA (reference sequence). The CDR3 loop reads CSASYNFNNEQFF. The CDR3, as DNA: TGCAGTGCTAGCTACAATTTCAACAATGAGCAGTTCTTC.

This clonotype was seen a few times. The chain has TRBV9 and TRBJ1-4; 8 bases are a match to TRBD1. Unmatched junction bases numbered 5, after V lost 2 bases and J lost 2 bases. The CDR3 totals 16 residues. The germline gives CDR1 SGDLS, CDR2 YYNGEE. The CDR3 DNA follows: TGTGCCAGCAGCGTCTCGGACAGGGTGACTAATGAAAAACTGTTTTTT. This sequence encodes CASSVSDRVTNEKLFF.

This clonotype was seen a few times. V is TRBV7-9 and J is TRBJ1-6; D gene ambiguous. The CDR3 runs 15 residues. V was pared by 2 bases and J by 8 bases, with 13 bases between. Germline V gene sequence: CDR1 SEHNR, CDR2 FQNEAQ (reference sequence). CDR3 amino acids: CASSLKDRRDSPLHF. The CDR3 DNA reads TGTGCCAGCAGCTTAAAAGACCGGCGGGATTCACCCCTCCACTTT.

This clonotype was seen ten or more times. The V and J genes are TRBV7-8 and TRBJ2-7; 7 bases are a match to TRBD2. Per germline, CDR1 SGHVS and CDR2 FQNEAQ. This CDR3 is built from 14 residues. The V gene end was trimmed by 5 bases and the J gene end by 4 bases; junction bases not matched to a gene: 8. CDR3 in amino acids: CASSRSGNWYEQYF. CDR3 in DNA: TGTGCCAGCAGCCGCAGCGGGAATTGGTACGAGCAGTACTTC.

This clonotype occurred many times. The CDR3 loop is CASSPGQNGYTF. The CDR3 DNA sequence: TGTGCCAGCAGCCCAGGACAGAATGGCTACACCTTC. The J gene is TRBJ1-2, the V gene TRBV3-1; a possible D gene is TRBD1 (6 bases). Germline CDR1 and CDR2: LGHDT and YNNKEL (reference sequence). The V and J ends lost 4 bases and 6 bases respectively, with 9 bases between them. The CDR3 covers 12 residues.

This clonotype was seen a handful of times. V gene TRBV6-5 combines with J gene TRBJ1-2; D might be TRBD1 (5 bases). In germline, CDR1 is MNHEY, CDR2 SVGAGI. V was shortened by 6 bases and J by 7 bases, with 15 bases between the two germline ends. The CDR3 totals 13 residues. The CDR3 DNA sequence: TGTGCCAGCAGCTACGGGGGGTGGGGTGGCTACACCTTC. As protein: CASSYGGWGGYTF.

The chain recombines TRBV7-2 with TRBJ1-1; 11 positions agree with TRBD1. Germline V lookup: CDR1 SGHTA, CDR2 FQGNSA. The CDR3 spans 16 residues. Trimming removed 1 base from V and 2 bases from J; junction bases left unmatched: 3. The CDR3 loop reads CASSLGDRGYNTEAFF. The CDR3 DNA reads as TGTGCCAGCAGCTTAGGGGACAGGGGGTATAACACTGAAGCTTTCTTT.

This clonotype was detected only a few times. CDR3 residues: CASSPSGGYEQYF. In DNA form, the CDR3 reads TGTGCCAGCAGCCCCTCAGGGGGCTACGAGCAGTACTTC. The V and J genes are TRBV7-9 and TRBJ2-7; 7 nucleotides line up with TRBD1. The CDR3 is 13 amino acids. Per germline, CDR1 SEHNR and CDR2 FQNEAQ (reference sequence). V shed 5 bases, J shed 3 bases, and the junction held 4 bases outside the gene matches.

Many counts were recorded for this clonotype. J is TRBJ1-1 and V is TRBV5-6; 9 bases are a match to TRBD1. CDR3 length equals 14 residues. The V gene end was trimmed by 8 bases and the J gene end by 4 bases; junction bases not matched to a gene: 9. Germline V gives CDR1 SGHDT, CDR2 YYEEEE. The CDR3 DNA sequence: TGTGCCAGTACACGATGGACAGGGGCCACTGAAGCTTTCTTT. Translated, it gives CASTRWTGATEAFF.

A few counts support this clonotype. The chain has TRBV2 and TRBJ2-1; 7 bases are shared with TRBD1. The V segment lost 7 bases and the J segment 6 bases; nucleotides outside the gene matches: 9. The length of the CDR3 is 14 residues. Germline assignment: CDR1 SNHLY and CDR2 FYNNEI. Here the CDR3 DNA reads TGTGCCAGCAAACAGGGGATCAAAACCAATGAGCAGTTCTTC. Its translation: CASKQGIKTNEQFF.

The DNA of the CDR3 is TGTGCCAGCATGAGGACAGGGGTCAATCAGCCCCAGCATTTT. Protein product: CASMRTGVNQPQHF. The chain has TRBV6-1 and TRBJ1-5; 9 nucleotides match TRBD1. The CDR3 has 14 residues. With 7 bases clipped from V and 3 bases from J, the junction kept 4 bases outside the gene matches. Germline V gene data show CDR1 as MNHNS and CDR2 as SASEGT.

The genes are TRBV9 and TRBJ2-1; 10 bases are a match to TRBD2. Trimming at V came to 4 bases and at J to 10 bases, leaving 8 bases not matched to a gene. From germline, CDR1 is SGDLS and CDR2 YYNGEE. The length of the CDR3 is 14 residues. The CDR3 DNA follows: TGTGCCAGCAGCCCTCATGAGCGGGAGGGCGAGCAGTTCTTC. This translates into CASSPHEREGEQFF. The full variable domain, with the rest looked up from reference TRBV9 and TRBJ2-1, is DSGVTQTPKHLITATGQRVTLRCSPRSGDLSVYWYQQSLDQGLQFLIQYYNGEERAKGNILERFSAQQFPDLHSELNLSSLELGDSALYFCASSPHEREGEQFFGPGTRLTVL.

This clonotype was found many times. The chain combines TRBV7-3 with TRBJ2-2; D is unresolved. CDR1 and CDR2 from the germline V gene are SGHTA and FQGTGA. Trimming shortened V by 5 bases and J by 7 bases, and 11 bases separated the two germline ends. The CDR3 spans 13 residues. The CDR3 nucleotides are TGTGCCAGCAGCCAAGCAGCGATCGGGGAGCTGTTTTTT. Its translation is CASSQAAIGELFF.

The table lists this clonotype with a few counts. V usage is TRBV7-8 and J usage is TRBJ1-1; no reliable D call. The CDR3 runs 15 residues. Germline-derived CDR1 and CDR2 are SGHVS and FQNEAQ. Trimming shortened V by 0 bases and J by 6 bases, and 14 bases separated the two germline ends. The CDR3 loop reads CASSLAAPGYPEAFF. The CDR3 DNA sequence: TGTGCCAGCAGCTTAGCCGCTCCAGGATACCCTGAAGCTTTCTTT.

This clonotype was seen a handful of times. The CDR3 loop is CASSSGSFGQRNEKLFF. CDR3 in DNA: TGTGCCAGCAGCTCCGGCTCTTTTGGACAGCGAAATGAAAAACTGTTTTTT. This chain joins TRBV11-2 and TRBJ1-4, with D possibly matching TRBD1 (6 bases). The germline V gene has CDR1 SGHAT and CDR2 FQNNGV. V gave up 4 bases and J gave up 5 bases, with 20 bases separating them. The CDR3 length is 17 residues.

The rearrangement uses TRBV4-2 and TRBJ1-5; TRBD1 is a possible D gene (6 bases). From germline, CDR1 is LGHNA and CDR2 YNFKEQ. This CDR3 spans 15 amino acids. V shed 0 bases and J shed 3 bases, with 9 bases lying between them. CDR3 amino acids: CASSQEDSTNQPQHF. In DNA form, the CDR3 reads TGTGCCAGCAGCCAAGAGGACAGTACCAATCAGCCCCAGCATTTT.

This clonotype was counted ten times or more. This chain joins TRBV5-1 and TRBJ1-5; tentative D call: TRBD1 (5 bases). Germline-derived CDR1 and CDR2 are SGHRS and YFSETQ. Trimming left V 0 bases short and J 5 bases short, with 6 bases between. CDR3 length: 13 amino acids. CDR3: CASSLGGDQPQHF. CDR3 bases: TGCGCCAGCAGCTTGGGAGGGGATCAGCCCCAGCATTTT.

This clonotype was counted a few times. The V and J genes are TRBV20-1 and TRBJ2-7, with 9 positions matching TRBD2. The CDR3 sequence is 15 residues long. Germline V gene lookup returns CDR1 DFQATT and CDR2 SNEGSKA (reference sequence). Germline trimming cut 1 base from V and 0 bases from J; bases unmatched to any gene: 4. CDR3: CSARGVAGASYEQYF. For the CDR3, the DNA is TGCAGTGCTAGAGGCGTAGCGGGGGCCTCCTACGAGCAGTACTTC.

This clonotype was picked up a small number of times. The V and J genes are TRBV28 and TRBJ2-7; tentative D call: TRBD2 (6 bases). The CDR3 is 15 residues long. V lost 4 bases and J lost 9, with 22 bases in between. From germline, CDR1 is MDHEN and CDR2 SYDVKM. CDR3 amino acids: CASSSRLPSQGGQYF. CDR3 coding DNA: TGTGCCAGCAGTTCCCGACTACCTAGCCAGGGAGGGCAGTACTTC.

The chain joins TRBV4-3 to TRBJ1-1; TRBD1 is a possible D gene (5 bases). V was trimmed by 4 bases and J by 1 base, leaving 13 bases between them. The CDR3 loop spans 15 amino acids. The germline CDR1 and CDR2 sequences are LGHNA and YSLEER. The CDR3 DNA reads TGCGCCAGCAGCCGAGCACAGGTTTCGAACACTGAAGCTTTCTTT. Amino acid sequence: CASSRAQVSNTEAFF.

In its sample, this clonotype was seen many times. J is TRBJ2-1 and V is TRBV7-9; TRBD2 is a possible D gene (6 bases). Germline V lookup: CDR1 SEHNR, CDR2 FQNEAQ (reference sequence). Trimming shortened V by 6 bases and J by 9 bases, and 15 bases separated the two germline ends. The CDR3 extends over 13 amino acids. As DNA, the CDR3 is TGTGCCAGCAGGGACCCCCTGGGGGGTGAGCAGTTCTTC. Translating gives CASRDPLGGEQFF.

In its sample, this clonotype was seen many times. J is TRBJ1-1 and V is TRBV12-3 or TRBV12-4; the match to TRBD1 covers 7 bases. This CDR3 is 14 amino acids long. V shed 6 bases, J shed 5 bases, and the junction held 9 bases outside the gene matches. The CDR3 here is CASRQQGSGTEAFF. In DNA form, the CDR3 reads TGTGCCAGCAGACAACAGGGGAGCGGGACTGAAGCTTTCTTT.

The J gene is TRBJ2-3, the V gene TRBV12-3 or TRBV12-4; a weak D match, TRBD2 (7 bases). The CDR3 loop spans 15 amino acids. Trimming removed 5 bases from V and 1 base from J, with 13 bases in between. CDR3 sequence (DNA): TGTGCCAGCAGTCGTACGGGGGGCGGCACAGATACGCAGTATTTT. It is translated as CASSRTGGGTDTQYF.

This clonotype occurred a few times. This chain connects TRBV11-2 to TRBJ1-3; TRBD1 matches at 9 bases. The V gene's germline CDR1 is SGHAT and CDR2 FQNNGV. V lost 5 bases to trimming and J lost 0 bases; unmatched junction nucleotides: 5. This CDR3 region has 16 residues. CDR3 nucleotides: TGTGCCAGCAGCGCCGGGACAGGGAGCTCTGGAAACACCATATATTTT. The encoded protein is CASSAGTGSSGNTIYF.

The rearrangement joins TRBV14 to TRBJ1-4; 11 bases align to TRBD1. Germline V gives CDR1 SGHDN, CDR2 FVKESK. The CDR3 covers 16 residues. V dropped 4 bases and J dropped 6; count of bases not matched to a gene: 7. DNA for the CDR3: TGTGCCAGCAGCCGCGGGGCGGACAGGGGGCATGAAAAACTGTTTTTT. This gives the protein CASSRGADRGHEKLFF.

The V call is TRBV28, the J call TRBJ1-2, with 7 positions matching TRBD1. J gave up 8 bases and V 6 bases, and 9 bases lay outside the gene matches. CDR1 is MDHEN, CDR2 SYDVKM, per germline. This CDR3 is built from 13 residues. CDR3 sequence (DNA): TGTGCCAGCAGAAAACAGGGGTCGGGAGGCTACACCTTC. The encoded protein is CASRKQGSGGYTF.